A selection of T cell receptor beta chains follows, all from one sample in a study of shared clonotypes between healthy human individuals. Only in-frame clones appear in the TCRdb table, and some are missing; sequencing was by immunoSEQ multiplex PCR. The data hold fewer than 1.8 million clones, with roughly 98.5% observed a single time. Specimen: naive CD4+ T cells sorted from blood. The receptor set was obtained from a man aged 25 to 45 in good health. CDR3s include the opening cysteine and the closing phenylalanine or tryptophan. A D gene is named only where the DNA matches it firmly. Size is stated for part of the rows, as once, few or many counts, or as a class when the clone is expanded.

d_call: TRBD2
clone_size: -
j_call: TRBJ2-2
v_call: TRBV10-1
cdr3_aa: CASSELASGSAGELFF
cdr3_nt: TGCGCCAGCAGTGAGTTGGCTAGCGGGAGTGCCGGGGAGCTGTTTTTT

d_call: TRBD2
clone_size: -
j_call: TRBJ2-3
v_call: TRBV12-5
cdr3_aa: CASGLGDSGRATDTQYF
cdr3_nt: TGTGCTAGTGGTTTGGGGGATAGCGGGAGGGCCACAGATACGCAGTATTTT

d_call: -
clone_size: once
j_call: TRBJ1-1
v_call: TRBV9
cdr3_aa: CASSGGSRVGTEAFF
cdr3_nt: TGTGCCAGCAGCGGCGGGAGCAGGGTGGGCACTGAAGCTTTCTTT

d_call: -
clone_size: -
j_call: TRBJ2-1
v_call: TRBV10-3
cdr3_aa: CAISDITYRSDEQFF
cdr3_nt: TGTGCCATCAGTGACATTACCTACCGAAGTGATGAGCAGTTCTTC

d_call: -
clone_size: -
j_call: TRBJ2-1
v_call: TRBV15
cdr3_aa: CATSREGRLSSYNEQFF
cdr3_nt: TGTGCCACCAGCAGAGAAGGGCGTTTGAGCTCCTACAATGAGCAGTTCTTC

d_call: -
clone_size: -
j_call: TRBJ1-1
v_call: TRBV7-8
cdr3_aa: CASSTQVFGDTEAFF
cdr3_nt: TGTGCCAGCAGCACACAGGTCTTTGGGGACACTGAAGCTTTCTTT

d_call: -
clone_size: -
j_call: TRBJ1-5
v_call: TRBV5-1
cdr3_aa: CASSLGVSGGVGNQPQHF
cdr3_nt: TGCGCCAGCAGCTTGGGAGTATCGGGGGGAGTTGGCAATCAGCCCCAGCATTTT

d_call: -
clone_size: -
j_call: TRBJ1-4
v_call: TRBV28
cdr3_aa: CASSLLYEKLFF
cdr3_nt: TGTGCCAGCAGTTTACTTTATGAAAAACTGTTTTTT

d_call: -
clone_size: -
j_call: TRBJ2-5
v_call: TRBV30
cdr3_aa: CAWSRAEETQYF
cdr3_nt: TGTGCCTGGAGTCGGGCGGAAGAGACCCAGTACTTC

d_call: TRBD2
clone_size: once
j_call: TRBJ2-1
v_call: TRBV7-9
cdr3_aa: CASSLVGKGGSSYNEQFF
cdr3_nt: TGTGCCAGCAGCTTAGTTGGGAAGGGCGGGAGCTCCTACAATGAGCAGTTCTTC

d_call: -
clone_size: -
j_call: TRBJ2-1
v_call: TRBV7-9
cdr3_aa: CASTFGGYEQFF
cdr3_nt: TGTGCCAGCACCTTCGGCGGCTATGAGCAGTTCTTC

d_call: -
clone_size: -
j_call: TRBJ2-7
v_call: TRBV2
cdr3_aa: CASKPGDSYEQYF
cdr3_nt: TGTGCCAGCAAGCCCGGGGATTCCTACGAGCAGTACTTC

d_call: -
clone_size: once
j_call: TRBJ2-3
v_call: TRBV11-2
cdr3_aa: CASTPVATDTQYF
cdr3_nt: TGTGCCAGCACCCCCGTAGCCACAGATACGCAGTATTTT

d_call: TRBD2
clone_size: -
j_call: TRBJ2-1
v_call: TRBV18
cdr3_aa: CASSPPNPSGAYNEQFF
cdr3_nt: TGTGCCAGCTCACCACCTAACCCCAGCGGGGCCTACAATGAGCAGTTCTTC

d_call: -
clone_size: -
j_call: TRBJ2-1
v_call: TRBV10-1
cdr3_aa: CASSGWLGDEQFF
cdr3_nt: TGCGCCAGCAGTGGGTGGCTAGGGGATGAGCAGTTCTTC

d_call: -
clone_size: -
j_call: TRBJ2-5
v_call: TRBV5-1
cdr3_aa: CASSSALGEGETQYF
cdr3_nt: TGCGCCAGCAGCTCGGCGCTGGGAGAGGGGGAGACCCAGTACTTC

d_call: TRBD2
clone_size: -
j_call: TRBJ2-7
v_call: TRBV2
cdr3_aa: CASTLTSGSSYEQYF
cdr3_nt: TGTGCCAGCACCTTGACTAGCGGGAGCTCCTACGAGCAGTACTTC

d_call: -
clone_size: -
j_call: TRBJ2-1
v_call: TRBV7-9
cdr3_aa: CASSLVAGGKSYNEQFF
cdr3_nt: TGTGCCAGCAGCTTAGTCGCCGGAGGGAAGAGTTACAATGAGCAGTTCTTC

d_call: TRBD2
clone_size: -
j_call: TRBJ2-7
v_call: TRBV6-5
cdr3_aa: CASSYTEALAREQYF
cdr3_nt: TGTGCCAGCAGTTACACGGAGGCACTAGCGAGGGAGCAGTACTTC

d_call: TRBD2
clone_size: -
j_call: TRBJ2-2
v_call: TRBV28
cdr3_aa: CASRPRLGGSKGGELFF
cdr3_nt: TGTGCCAGCAGACCCCGACTTGGCGGGAGCAAAGGCGGGGAGCTGTTTTTT

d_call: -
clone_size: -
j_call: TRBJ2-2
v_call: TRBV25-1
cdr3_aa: CASSELGVTGELFF
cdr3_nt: TGTGCCAGCAGTGAATTGGGGGTCACCGGGGAGCTGTTTTTT

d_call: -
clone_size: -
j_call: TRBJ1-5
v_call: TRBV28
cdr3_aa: CASSLRVQPQHF
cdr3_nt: TGTGCCAGCAGTTTACGGGTTCAGCCCCAGCATTTT

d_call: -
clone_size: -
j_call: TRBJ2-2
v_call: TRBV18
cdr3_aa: CASSPDRTAGELFF
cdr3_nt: TGTGCCAGCTCACCAGACAGGACCGCCGGGGAGCTGTTTTTT

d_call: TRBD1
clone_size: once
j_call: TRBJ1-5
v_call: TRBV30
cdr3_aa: CAWGDRDQPQHF
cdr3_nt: TGTGCCTGGGGGGACAGGGATCAGCCCCAGCATTTT

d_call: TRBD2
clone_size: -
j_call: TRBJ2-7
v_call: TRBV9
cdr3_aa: CASSLGLAVTYEQYF
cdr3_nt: TGTGCCAGCAGCTTAGGACTAGCTGTTACCTACGAGCAGTACTTC

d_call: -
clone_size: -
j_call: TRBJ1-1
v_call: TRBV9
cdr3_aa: CASSRQTEAFF
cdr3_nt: TGTGCCAGCTCAAGACAAACTGAAGCTTTCTTT

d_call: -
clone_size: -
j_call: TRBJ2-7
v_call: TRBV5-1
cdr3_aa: CASSSRDEQYF
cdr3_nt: TGCGCCAGCAGCTCCAGGGACGAGCAGTACTTC

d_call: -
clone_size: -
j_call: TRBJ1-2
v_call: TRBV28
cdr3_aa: CASSLTGYGYTF
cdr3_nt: TGTGCCAGCAGTTTAACAGGCTATGGCTACACCTTC

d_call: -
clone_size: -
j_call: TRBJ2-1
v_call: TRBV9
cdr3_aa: CASSVGPQNNEQFF
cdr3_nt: TGTGCCAGCAGCGTAGGGCCCCAGAACAATGAGCAGTTCTTC

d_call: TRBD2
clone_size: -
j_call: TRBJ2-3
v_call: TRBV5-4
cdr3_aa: CASSLWTSGSTDTQYF
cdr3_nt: TGTGCCAGCAGCTTGTGGACTAGCGGCAGCACAGATACGCAGTATTTT

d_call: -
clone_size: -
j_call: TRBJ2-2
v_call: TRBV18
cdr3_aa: CASSPGFGSSNTGELFF
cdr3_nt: TGTGCCAGCTCACCAGGGTTCGGCTCCTCCAACACCGGGGAGCTGTTTTTT

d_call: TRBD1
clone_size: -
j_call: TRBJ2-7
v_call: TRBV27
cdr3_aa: CASSSRPPGQGYEQYF
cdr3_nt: TGTGCCAGCAGTTCGAGACCTCCGGGACAGGGTTACGAGCAGTACTTC

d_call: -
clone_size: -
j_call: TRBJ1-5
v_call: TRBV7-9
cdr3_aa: CASSFWGDQPQHF
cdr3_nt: TGTGCCAGCAGCTTTTGGGGGGATCAGCCCCAGCATTTT

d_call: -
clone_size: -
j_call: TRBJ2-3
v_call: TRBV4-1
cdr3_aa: CASSQAAITTDTQYF
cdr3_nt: TGCGCCAGCAGCCAAGCGGCGATTACCACAGATACGCAGTATTTT

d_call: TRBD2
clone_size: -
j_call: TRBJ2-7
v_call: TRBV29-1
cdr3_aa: CSGSSGTSIYEQYF
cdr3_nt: TGCAGCGGGAGCTCCGGGACTAGCATATACGAGCAGTACTTC

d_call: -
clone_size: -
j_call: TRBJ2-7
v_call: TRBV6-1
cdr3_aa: CASSAQGVHEQYF
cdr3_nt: TGTGCCAGCAGTGCACAGGGAGTCCACGAGCAGTACTTC

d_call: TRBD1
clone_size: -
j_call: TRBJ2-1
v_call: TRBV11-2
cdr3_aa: CASSLETGGYEQFF
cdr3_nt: TGTGCCAGCAGCTTAGAAACAGGGGGCTATGAGCAGTTCTTC

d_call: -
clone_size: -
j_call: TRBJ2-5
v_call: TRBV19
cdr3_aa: CASSKGWEETQYF
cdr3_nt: TGTGCCAGTAGTAAGGGGTGGGAAGAGACCCAGTACTTC

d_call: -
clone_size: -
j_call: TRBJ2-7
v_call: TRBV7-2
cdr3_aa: CASSTQGSSYEQYF
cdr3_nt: TGTGCCAGCAGTACTCAGGGGAGCTCCTACGAGCAGTACTTC

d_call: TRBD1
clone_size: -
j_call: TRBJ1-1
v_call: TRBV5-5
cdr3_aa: CASSYGTVNTEAFF
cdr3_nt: TGTGCCAGCAGCTACGGGACAGTGAACACTGAAGCTTTCTTT

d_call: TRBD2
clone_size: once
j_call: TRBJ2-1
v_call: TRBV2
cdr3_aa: CASSELIAGGRRGEQFF
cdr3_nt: TGTGCCAGCAGTGAATTAATAGCGGGAGGGCGGAGGGGTGAGCAGTTCTTC

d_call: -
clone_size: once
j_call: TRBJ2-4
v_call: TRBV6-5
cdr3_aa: CASSPRSGSQYF
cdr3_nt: TGTGCCAGCAGCCCTAGATCCGGGTCACAGTACTTC

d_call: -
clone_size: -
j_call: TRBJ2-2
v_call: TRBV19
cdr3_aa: CASVPRGRQVTGELFF
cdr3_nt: TGTGCCAGTGTGCCTCGGGGTCGACAAGTCACCGGGGAGCTGTTTTTT

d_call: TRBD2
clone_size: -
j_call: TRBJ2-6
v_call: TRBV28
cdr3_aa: CASGGTAPSGVSGANVLTF
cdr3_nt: TGTGCCAGCGGGGGGACAGCGCCTAGCGGGGTCTCTGGGGCCAACGTCCTGACTTTC

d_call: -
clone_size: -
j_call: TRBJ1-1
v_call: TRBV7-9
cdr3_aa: CASSLSGTTEAFF
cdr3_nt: TGTGCCAGCAGCTTATCAGGGACCACTGAAGCTTTCTTT

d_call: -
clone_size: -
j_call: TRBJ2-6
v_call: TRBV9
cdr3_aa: CASSPMEGALGANVLTF
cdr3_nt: TGTGCCAGCAGCCCTATGGAGGGGGCATTGGGGGCCAACGTCCTGACTTTC